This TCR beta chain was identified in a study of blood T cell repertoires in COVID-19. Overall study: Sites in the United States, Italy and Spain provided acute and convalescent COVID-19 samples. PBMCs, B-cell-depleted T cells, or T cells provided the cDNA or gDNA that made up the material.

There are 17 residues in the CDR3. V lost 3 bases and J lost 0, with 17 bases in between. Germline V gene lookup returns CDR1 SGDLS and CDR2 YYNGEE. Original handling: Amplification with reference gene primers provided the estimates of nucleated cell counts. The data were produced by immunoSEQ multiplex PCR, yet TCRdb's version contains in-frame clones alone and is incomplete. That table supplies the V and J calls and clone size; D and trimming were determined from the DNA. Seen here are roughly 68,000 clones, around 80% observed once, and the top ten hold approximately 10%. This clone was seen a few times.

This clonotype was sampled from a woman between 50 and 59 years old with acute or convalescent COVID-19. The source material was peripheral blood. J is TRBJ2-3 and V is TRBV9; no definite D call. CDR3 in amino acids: CASSAEKLRTSTDTQYF. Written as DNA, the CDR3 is TGTGCCAGCAGCGCGGAGAAACTGAGAACTAGCACAGATACGCAGTATTTT.